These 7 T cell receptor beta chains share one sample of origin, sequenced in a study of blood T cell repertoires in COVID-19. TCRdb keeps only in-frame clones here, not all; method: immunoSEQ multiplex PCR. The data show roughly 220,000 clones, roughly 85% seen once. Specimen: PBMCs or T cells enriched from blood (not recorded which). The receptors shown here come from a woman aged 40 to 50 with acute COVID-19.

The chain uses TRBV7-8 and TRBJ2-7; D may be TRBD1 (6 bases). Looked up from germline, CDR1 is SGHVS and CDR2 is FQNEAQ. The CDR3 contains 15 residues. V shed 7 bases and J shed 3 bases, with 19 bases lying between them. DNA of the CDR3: TGTGCCAGCAAACCCCCCGGGACAAGTCACTACGAGCAGTACTTC. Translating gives CASKPPGTSHYEQYF.

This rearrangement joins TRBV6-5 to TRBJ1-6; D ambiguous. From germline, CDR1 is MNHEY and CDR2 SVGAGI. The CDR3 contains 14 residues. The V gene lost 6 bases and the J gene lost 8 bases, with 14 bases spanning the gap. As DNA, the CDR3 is TGTGCCAGCAGATTGGGAGGGTCCCATTCACCCCTCCACTTT. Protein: CASRLGGSHSPLHF.

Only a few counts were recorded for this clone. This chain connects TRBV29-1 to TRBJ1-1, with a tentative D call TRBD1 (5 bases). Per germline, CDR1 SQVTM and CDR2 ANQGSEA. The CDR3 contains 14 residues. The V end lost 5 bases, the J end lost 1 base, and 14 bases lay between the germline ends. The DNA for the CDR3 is TGCAGCGTTTCAACCTTAACAGGGAACACTGAAGCTTTCTTT. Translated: CSVSTLTGNTEAFF.

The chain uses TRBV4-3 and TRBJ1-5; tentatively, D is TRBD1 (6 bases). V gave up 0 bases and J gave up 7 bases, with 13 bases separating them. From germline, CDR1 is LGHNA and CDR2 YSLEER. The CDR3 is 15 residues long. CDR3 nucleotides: TGCGCCAGCAGCCAAGATGTACAGGGCGGCCAGCCCCAGCATTTT. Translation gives CASSQDVQGGQPQHF.

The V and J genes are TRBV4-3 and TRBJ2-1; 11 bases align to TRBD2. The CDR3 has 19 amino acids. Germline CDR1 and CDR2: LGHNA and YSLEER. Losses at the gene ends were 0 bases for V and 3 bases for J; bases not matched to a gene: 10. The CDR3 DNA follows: TGCGCCAGCAGCCAAGAACCTAGCGGGGGGTACCTCGACTACAATGAGCAGTTCTTC. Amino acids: CASSQEPSGGYLDYNEQFF.

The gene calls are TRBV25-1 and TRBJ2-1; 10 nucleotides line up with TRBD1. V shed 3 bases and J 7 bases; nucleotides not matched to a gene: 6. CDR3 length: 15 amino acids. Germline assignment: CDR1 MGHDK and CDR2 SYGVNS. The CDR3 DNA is TGTGCCAGCAGTGACCTAGGACAGGGGGAAAATGAGCAGTTCTTC. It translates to CASSDLGQGENEQFF.

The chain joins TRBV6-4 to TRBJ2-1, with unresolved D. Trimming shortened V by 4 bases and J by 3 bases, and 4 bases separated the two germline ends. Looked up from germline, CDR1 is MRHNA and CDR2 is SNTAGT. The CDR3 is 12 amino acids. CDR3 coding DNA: TGTGCCAGCAGTGCCGGCTACAATGAGCAGTTCTTC. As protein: CASSAGYNEQFF.